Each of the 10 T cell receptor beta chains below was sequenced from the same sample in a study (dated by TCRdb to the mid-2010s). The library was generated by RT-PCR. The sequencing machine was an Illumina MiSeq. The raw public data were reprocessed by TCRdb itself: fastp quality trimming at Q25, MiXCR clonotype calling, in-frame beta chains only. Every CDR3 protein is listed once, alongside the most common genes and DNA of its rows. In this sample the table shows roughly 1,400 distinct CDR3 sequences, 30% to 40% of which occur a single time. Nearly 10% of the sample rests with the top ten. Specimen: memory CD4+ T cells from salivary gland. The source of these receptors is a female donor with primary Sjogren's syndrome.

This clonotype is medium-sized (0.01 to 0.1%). This CDR3 reads CASSLGSGGASNEQFF. CDR3 in DNA: TGCGCCAGCAGCCTGGGGAGCGGGGGGGCTTCCAATGAGCAGTTCTTC. The J gene is TRBJ2-1, the V gene TRBV5-1, with 10 bases fitting TRBD2. V was pared by 4 bases and J by 6 bases, with 10 bases of the junction left unmatched. This CDR3 has 16 amino acids. Per germline, CDR1 SGHRS and CDR2 YFSETQ.

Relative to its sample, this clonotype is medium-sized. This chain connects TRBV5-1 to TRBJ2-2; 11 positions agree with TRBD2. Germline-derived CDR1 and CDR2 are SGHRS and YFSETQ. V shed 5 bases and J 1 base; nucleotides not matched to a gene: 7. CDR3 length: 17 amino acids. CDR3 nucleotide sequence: TGCGCCAGCAGGGCTAGCGGGGGGCCAAAGAACACCGGGGAGCTGTTTTTT. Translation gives CASRASGGPKNTGELFF. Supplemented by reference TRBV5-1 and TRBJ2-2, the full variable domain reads KAGVTQTPRYLIKTRGQQVTLSCSPISGHRSVSWYQQTPGQGLQFLFEYFSETQRNKGNFPGRFSGRQFSNSRSEMNVSTLELGDSALYLCASRASGGPKNTGELFFGEGSRLTVL.

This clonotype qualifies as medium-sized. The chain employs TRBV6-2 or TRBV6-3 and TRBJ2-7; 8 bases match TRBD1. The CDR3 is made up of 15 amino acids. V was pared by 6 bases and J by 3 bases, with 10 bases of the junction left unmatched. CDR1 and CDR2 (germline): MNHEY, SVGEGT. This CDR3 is CASRTGQVHGYEQYF. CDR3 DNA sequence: TGTGCCAGCAGAACGGGACAGGTCCATGGCTACGAGCAGTACTTC.

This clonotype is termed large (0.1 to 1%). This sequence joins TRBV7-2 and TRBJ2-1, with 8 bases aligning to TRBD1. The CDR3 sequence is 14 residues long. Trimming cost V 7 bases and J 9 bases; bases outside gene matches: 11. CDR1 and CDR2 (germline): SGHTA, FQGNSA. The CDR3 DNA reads TGTGCCAGCAAACAGGGGGTTAAGTACGGTGAGCAGTTCTTC. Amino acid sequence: CASKQGVKYGEQFF.

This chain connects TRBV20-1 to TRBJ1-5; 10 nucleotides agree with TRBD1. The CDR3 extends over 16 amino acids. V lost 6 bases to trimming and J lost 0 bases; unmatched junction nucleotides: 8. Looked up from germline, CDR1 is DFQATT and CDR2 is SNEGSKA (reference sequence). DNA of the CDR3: TGCAGTGCCGATACCGACAGGGGGCATAGCAATCAGCCCCAGCATTTT. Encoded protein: CSADTDRGHSNQPQHF.

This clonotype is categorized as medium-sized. The CDR3 DNA reads as TGTGCCAGCAGTAACCCCCGAGAGGGTAGGGGCTATCAGCCCCAGCATTTT. This sequence encodes CASSNPREGRGYQPQHF. The V and J genes are TRBV28 and TRBJ1-5, with D possibly being TRBD1 (5 bases). CDR3 size: 17 residues. Germline CDR1 is MDHEN and CDR2 is SYDVKM. Trimming removed 5 bases from V and 5 bases from J, with 22 bases in between. The whole variable domain, remainder taken from reference TRBV28 and TRBJ1-5, is DVKVTQSSRYLVKRTGEKVFLECVQDMDHENMFWYRQDPGLGLRLIYFSYDVKMKEKGDIPEGYSVSREKKERFSLILESASTNQTSMYLCASSNPREGRGYQPQHFGDGTRLSIL.

The DNA of the CDR3 is TGTGCCAGCAGCCAAGATATGCAGGGCCGTGGCTACACCTTC. Translation: CASSQDMQGRGYTF. The V gene is TRBV3-1, the J gene TRBJ1-2, with TRBD1 as a possible D gene (5 bases). CDR3 length: 14 amino acids. The V end was cut by 0 bases, the J end by 7 bases, with 12 bases between. Germline V lookup: CDR1 LGHDT, CDR2 YNNKEL (reference sequence).

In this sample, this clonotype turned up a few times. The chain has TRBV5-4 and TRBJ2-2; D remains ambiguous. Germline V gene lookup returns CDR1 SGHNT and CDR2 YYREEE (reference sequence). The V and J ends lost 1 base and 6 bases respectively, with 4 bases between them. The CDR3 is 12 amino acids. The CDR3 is CASSLSSGELFF. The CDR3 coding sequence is TGTGCCAGCAGCTTGTCTTCCGGGGAGCTGTTTTTT.

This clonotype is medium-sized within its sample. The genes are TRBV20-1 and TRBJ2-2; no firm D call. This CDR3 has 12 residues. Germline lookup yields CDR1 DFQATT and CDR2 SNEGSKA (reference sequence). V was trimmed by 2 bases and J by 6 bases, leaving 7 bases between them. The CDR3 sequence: CSARWVAGELFF. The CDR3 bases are TGCAGTGCTAGATGGGTGGCCGGGGAGCTGTTTTTT.

CDR3 sequence reads: CSVEVGDYGYTF. The CDR3 DNA follows: TGCAGCGTTGAGGTCGGAGACTATGGCTACACCTTC. This chain links TRBV29-1 with TRBJ1-2; D is ambiguous. In germline, CDR1 is SQVTM, CDR2 ANQGSEA. The CDR3 loop spans 12 amino acids. V gave up 3 bases and J gave up 3 bases, with 8 bases separating them.